Shown below are 2 T cell receptor beta chains from a single sample sequenced in a study of T cell changes during pregnancy in multiple sclerosis. Generated by immunoSEQ multiplex PCR, the TCRdb table keeps only in-frame clones and is missing some. This sample carries around 61,000 clones, approximately 90% of them seen once, and the ten largest clones take 0.89%. Material: peripheral blood, obtained in the first trimester of pregnancy. The source is a female donor in good health, enrolled as a control in a pregnancy study.

The gene calls are TRBV11-3 and TRBJ2-7; 9 bases map to TRBD1. The CDR3 has 15 amino acids. The trim removed 1 base at V and 5 bases at J, leaving 6 bases unmatched. Germline CDR1 reads SGHNT; CDR2 reads YENEEA. The DNA of the CDR3 is TGTGCCAGCAGCTTAGTCTCGAGGACAGGGGACGAGCAGTACTTC. This encodes CASSLVSRTGDEQYF.

The genes are TRBV9 and TRBJ1-6; TRBD1 aligns across 7 bases. Trimming at V came to 0 bases and at J to 6 bases, leaving 6 bases not matched to a gene. CDR1 and CDR2 (germline): SGDLS, YYNGEE. The CDR3 loop spans 16 amino acids. The CDR3 DNA sequence: TGTGCCAGCAGCGTAGAACAGACAGGGCCTAATTCACCCCTCCACTTT. It is translated as CASSVEQTGPNSPLHF.